These 9 T cell receptor beta chains share one sample of origin, sequenced in a study of blood T cell repertoires in COVID-19 (dated by TCRdb to about 2020). Library preparation was by the immunoSEQ multiplex PCR assay. TCRdb retrieved this table from immuneACCESS and kept in-frame rearrangements only. Not all clones are present; in checked studies, unresolved V genes account for under half, and no reason is known for the remainder. This sample comprises about 140,000 clones, roughly four fifths of them detected only once. Around 13% of the sample is taken by the ten largest. The sequenced material came from peripheral blood. All receptors come from a man aged 80 or over with acute or convalescent COVID-19.

This clone was detected a few times. The chain employs TRBV28 and TRBJ1-1, with 8 bases fitting TRBD1. CDR3 size: 17 residues. J gave up 6 bases and V 7 bases, and 19 bases lay outside the gene matches. The germline V gene encodes CDR1 MDHEN and CDR2 SYDVKM. The CDR3 loop is CASTYYPRTGMDPEAFF. CDR3 coding DNA: TGTGCCAGCACCTATTACCCCCGGACAGGGATGGACCCTGAAGCTTTCTTT.

This chain joins TRBV11-2 and TRBJ2-5; tentative D call: TRBD1 (5 bases). The ends were cut back, 1 base at V and 5 bases at J, with 11 bases in the middle. CDR3 size: 14 residues. The germline V gene encodes CDR1 SGHAT and CDR2 FQNNGV. The CDR3 DNA reads as TGTGCCAGCAGCTTAGCACCACACAGGGAGACCCAGTACTTC. Its protein is CASSLAPHRETQYF. Full variable domain (outside the CDR3, taken from reference TRBV11-2 and TRBJ2-5): EAGVAQSPRYKIIEKRQSVAFWCNPISGHATLYWYQQILGQGPKLLIQFQNNGVVDDSQLPKDRFSAERLKGVDSTLKIQPAKLEDSAVYLCASSLAPHRETQYFGPGTRLLVL.

This chain joins TRBV18 and TRBJ2-3, with D perhaps matching TRBD2 (5 bases). CDR3 length: 14 amino acids. V was pared by 6 bases and J by 4 bases, with 14 bases between. The germline gives CDR1 KGHSH, CDR2 LQKENI. CDR3 protein: CASSRTGVADTQYF. In nucleotides, the CDR3 is TGTGCCAGCTCCCGAACCGGGGTAGCAGATACGCAGTATTTT.

The chain uses TRBV19 and TRBJ2-3; possibly TRBD1 for D (5 bases). There are 11 residues in the CDR3. The V gene's germline CDR1 is LNHDA and CDR2 SQIVND (reference sequence). Trimming removed 5 bases at V and 10 bases at J, with 10 bases between. CDR3 sequence reads: CASSSGWAQYF. The CDR3 DNA sequence: TGTGCCAGTAGTTCAGGGTGGGCGCAGTATTTT.

The chain employs TRBV10-3 and TRBJ2-7, with D perhaps TRBD1 (7 bases). Germline loops: CDR1 ENHRY, CDR2 SYGVKD. The ends were cut back, 8 bases at V and 7 bases at J, with 21 bases in the middle. There are 14 residues in the CDR3. DNA of the CDR3: TGTGCCATCGGTTCCAGGGGGGAGCTCGGTGAGCAGTACTTC. This codes for CAIGSRGELGEQYF.

J is TRBJ1-5 and V is TRBV5-6; TRBD1 is a possible D gene (6 bases). The CDR3 has 13 amino acids. Looked up from germline, CDR1 is SGHDT and CDR2 is YYEEEE. Trimming took 2 bases from V and 6 from J, leaving 9 bases between them. CDR3 nucleotides: TGTGCCAGCAGCTTTGCAGGGGCTCAGCCCCAGCATTTT. Translating it yields CASSFAGAQPQHF. The whole variable domain, filled in from reference TRBV5-6 and TRBJ1-5, reads DAGVTQSPTHLIKTRGQQVTLRCSPKSGHDTVSWYQQALGQGPQFIFQYYEEEERQRGNFPDRFSGHQFPNYSSELNVNALLLGDSALYLCASSFAGAQPQHFGDGTRLSIL.

This clone was observed many times. This CDR3 reads CASSFSGQEAYEQYF. The CDR3 DNA reads TGTGCCAGTAGTTTTTCGGGACAGGAGGCCTACGAGCAGTACTTC. This rearrangement joins TRBV19 to TRBJ2-7; TRBD1 matches at 8 bases. V shed 5 bases and J 2 bases; nucleotides not matched to a gene: 8. The CDR3 is made up of 15 amino acids. Germline V gene sequence: CDR1 LNHDA, CDR2 SQIVND (reference sequence).

The chain uses TRBV6-5 and TRBJ1-5; TRBD1 might be the D (5 bases). The ends were cut back, 0 bases at V and 2 bases at J, with 11 bases in the middle. This CDR3 contains 16 residues. Germline V gene data show CDR1 as MNHEY and CDR2 as SVGAGI. The CDR3 coding sequence is TGTGCCAGCAGTTACTCTAGCTCAGGGCGCAATCAGCCCCAGCATTTT. It is translated as CASSYSSSGRNQPQHF.

The chain joins TRBV7-2 to TRBJ1-2, with TRBD1 matching over 8 bases. The CDR3 contains 14 residues. Per germline, CDR1 SGHTA and CDR2 FQGNSA. The V and J ends lost 3 bases and 2 bases, in that order; junction bases with no gene match: 2. CDR3 nucleotides: TGTGCCAGCAGCTTCGGGACAGGAAACTATGGCTACACCTTC. Translation: CASSFGTGNYGYTF.